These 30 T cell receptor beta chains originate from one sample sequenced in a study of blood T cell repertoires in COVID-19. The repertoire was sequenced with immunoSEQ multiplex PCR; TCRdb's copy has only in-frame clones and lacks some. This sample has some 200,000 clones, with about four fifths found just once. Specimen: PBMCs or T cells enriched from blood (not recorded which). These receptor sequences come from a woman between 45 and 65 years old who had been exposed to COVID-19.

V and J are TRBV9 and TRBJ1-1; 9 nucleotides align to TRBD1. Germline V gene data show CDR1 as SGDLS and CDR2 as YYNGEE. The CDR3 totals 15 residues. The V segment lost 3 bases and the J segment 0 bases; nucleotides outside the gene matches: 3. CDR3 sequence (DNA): TGTGCCAGCAGCGCCGGGGACAGGGTGAACACTGAAGCTTTCTTT. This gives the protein CASSAGDRVNTEAFF.

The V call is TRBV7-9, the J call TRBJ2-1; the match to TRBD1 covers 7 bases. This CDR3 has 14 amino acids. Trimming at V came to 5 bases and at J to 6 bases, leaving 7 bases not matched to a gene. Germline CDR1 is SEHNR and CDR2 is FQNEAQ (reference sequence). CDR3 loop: CASSSDRDRNEQFF. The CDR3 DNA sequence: TGTGCCAGCAGCAGCGACAGGGATCGCAATGAGCAGTTCTTC.

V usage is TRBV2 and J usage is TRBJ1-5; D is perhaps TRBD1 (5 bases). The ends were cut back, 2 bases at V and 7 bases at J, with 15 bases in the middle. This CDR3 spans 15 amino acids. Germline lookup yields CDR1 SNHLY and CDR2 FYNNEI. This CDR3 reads CASSESDGRGQPQHF. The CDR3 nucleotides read TGTGCCAGCAGTGAATCGGATGGACGGGGGCAGCCCCAGCATTTT. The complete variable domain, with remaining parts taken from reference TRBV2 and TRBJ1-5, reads EPEVTQTPSHQVTQMGQEVILRCVPISNHLYFYWYRQILGQKVEFLVSFYNNEISEKSEIFDDQFSVERPDGSNFTLKIRSTKLEDSAMYFCASSESDGRGQPQHFGDGTRLSIL.

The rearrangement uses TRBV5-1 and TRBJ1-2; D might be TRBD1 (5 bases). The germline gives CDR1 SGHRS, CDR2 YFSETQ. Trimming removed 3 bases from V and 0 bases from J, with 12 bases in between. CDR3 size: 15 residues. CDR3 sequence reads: CASSWGDGTNYGYTF. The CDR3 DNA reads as TGCGCCAGCAGCTGGGGGGACGGAACTAACTATGGCTACACCTTC.

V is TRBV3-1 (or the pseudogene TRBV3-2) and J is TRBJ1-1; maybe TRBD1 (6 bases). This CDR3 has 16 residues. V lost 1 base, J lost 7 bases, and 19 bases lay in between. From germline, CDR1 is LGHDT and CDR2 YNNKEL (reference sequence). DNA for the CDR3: TGTGCCAGCAGCCAAGTTAAGGGGGTACAGGGAATTGAAGCTTTCTTT. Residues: CASSQVKGVQGIEAFF.

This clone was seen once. The CDR3 bases are TGTGCCAGCAGTGGGAGATCCGCTGAAGCTTTCTTT. This codes for CASSGRSAEAFF. The chain has TRBV2 and TRBJ1-1, with D unclear. The CDR3 length is 12 residues. V was shortened by 4 bases and J by 6 bases, with 9 bases between the two germline ends. In germline, CDR1 is SNHLY, CDR2 FYNNEI.

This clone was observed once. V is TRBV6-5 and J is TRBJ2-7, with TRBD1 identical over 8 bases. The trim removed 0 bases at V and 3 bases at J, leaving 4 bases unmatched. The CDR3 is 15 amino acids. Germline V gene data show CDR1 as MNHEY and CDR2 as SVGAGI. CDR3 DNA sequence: TGTGCCAGCAGTTACTCGCGACAGGGGAGCTACGAGCAGTACTTC. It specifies CASSYSRQGSYEQYF.

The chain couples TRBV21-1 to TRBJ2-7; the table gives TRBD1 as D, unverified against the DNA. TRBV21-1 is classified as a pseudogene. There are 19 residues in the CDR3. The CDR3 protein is CASSKEGVSSRQRSPEQYF. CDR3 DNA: TGTGCCAGCAGCAAAGAAGGGGTTTCGAGTAGACAGCGATCCCCCGAGCAGTACTTC.

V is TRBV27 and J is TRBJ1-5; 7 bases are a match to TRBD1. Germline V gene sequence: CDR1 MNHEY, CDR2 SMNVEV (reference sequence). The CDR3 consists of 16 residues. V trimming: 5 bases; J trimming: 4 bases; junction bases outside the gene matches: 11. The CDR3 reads CASSPSRDRVNQPQHF. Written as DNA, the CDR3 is TGTGCCAGCAGTCCCTCCCGTGACAGGGTAAATCAGCCCCAGCATTTT.

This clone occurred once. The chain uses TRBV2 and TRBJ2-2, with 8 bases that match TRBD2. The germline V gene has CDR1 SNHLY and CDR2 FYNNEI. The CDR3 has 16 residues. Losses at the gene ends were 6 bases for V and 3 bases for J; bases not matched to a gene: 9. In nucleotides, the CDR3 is TGTGCCAGCAGCCCCACGGGGGGGAGGGACACCGGGGAGCTGTTTTTT. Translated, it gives CASSPTGGRDTGELFF.

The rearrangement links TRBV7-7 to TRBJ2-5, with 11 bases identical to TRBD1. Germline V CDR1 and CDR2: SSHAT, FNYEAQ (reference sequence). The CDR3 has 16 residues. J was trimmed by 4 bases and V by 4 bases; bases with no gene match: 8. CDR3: CASSSGQGAAGETQYF. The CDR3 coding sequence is TGTGCCAGCAGCTCAGGACAGGGGGCTGCGGGAGAGACCCAGTACTTC.

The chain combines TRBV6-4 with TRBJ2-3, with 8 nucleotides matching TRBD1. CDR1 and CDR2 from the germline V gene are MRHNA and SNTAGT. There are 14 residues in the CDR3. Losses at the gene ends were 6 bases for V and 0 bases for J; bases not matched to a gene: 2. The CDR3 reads CASSQGASTDTQYF. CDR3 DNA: TGTGCCAGCAGCCAGGGGGCTAGCACAGATACGCAGTATTTT.

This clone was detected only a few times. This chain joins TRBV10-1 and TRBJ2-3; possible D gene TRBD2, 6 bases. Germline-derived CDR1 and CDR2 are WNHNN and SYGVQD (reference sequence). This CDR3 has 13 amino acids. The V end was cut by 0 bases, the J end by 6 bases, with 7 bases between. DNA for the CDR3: TGCGCCAGCAGTGAGTCGGGGAGGGATACGCAGTATTTT. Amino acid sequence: CASSESGRDTQYF.

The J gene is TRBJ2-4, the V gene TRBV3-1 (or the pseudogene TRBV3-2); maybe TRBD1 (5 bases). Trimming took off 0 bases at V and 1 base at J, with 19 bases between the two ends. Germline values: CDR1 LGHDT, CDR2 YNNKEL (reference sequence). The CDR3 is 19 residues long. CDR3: CASSQDRWGPSRAKNIQYF. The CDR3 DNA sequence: TGTGCCAGCAGCCAAGATAGGTGGGGCCCTTCGAGGGCCAAAAACATTCAGTACTTC.

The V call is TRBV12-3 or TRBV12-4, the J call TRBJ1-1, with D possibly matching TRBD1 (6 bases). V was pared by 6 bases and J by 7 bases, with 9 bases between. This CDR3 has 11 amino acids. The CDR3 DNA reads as TGTGCCAGCAGCACAGGGTATGAAGCTTTCTTT. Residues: CASSTGYEAFF.

The CDR3 nucleotides are TGTGCCATCACTCCGACAGGGAGCTCCTACGAGCAGTACTTC. It codes for CAITPTGSSYEQYF. V gene TRBV10-3 combines with J gene TRBJ2-7; the match to TRBD1 covers 7 bases. This CDR3 comprises 14 residues. V lost 7 bases and J lost 0; bases outside the gene matches: 6. Per the germline V gene, CDR1 is ENHRY and CDR2 is SYGVKD.

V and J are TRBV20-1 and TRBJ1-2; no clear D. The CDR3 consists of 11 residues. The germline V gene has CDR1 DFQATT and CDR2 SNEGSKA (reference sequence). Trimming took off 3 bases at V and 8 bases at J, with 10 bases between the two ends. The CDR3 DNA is TGCAGTGCTAGTGCGGGGAACGGCTACACCTTC. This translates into CSASAGNGYTF.

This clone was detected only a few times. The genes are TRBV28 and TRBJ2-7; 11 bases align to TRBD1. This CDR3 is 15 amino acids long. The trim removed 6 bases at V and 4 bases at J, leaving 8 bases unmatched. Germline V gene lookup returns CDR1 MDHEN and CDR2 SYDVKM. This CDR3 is CASRPDRGPYYEQYF. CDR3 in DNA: TGTGCCAGCAGGCCGGACAGGGGGCCTTATTACGAGCAGTACTTC.

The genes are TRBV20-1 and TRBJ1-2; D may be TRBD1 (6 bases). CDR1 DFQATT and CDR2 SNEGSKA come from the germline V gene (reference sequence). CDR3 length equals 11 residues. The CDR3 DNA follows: TGCAGCGGGGGGGCCGGGCTTGGCTACACCTTC. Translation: CSGGAGLGYTF.

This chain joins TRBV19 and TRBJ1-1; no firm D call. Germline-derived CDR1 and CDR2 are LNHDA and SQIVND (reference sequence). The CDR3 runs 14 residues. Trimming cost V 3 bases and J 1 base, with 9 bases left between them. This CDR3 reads CASSIGVSNTEAFF. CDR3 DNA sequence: TGTGCCAGTAGTATCGGAGTCTCGAACACTGAAGCTTTCTTT. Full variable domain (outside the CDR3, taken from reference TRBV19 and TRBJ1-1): DGGITQSPKYLFRKEGQNVTLSCEQNLNHDAMYWYRQDPGQGLRLIYYSQIVNDFQKGDIAEGYSVSREKKESFPLTVTSAQKNPTAFYLCASSIGVSNTEAFFGQGTRLTVV.

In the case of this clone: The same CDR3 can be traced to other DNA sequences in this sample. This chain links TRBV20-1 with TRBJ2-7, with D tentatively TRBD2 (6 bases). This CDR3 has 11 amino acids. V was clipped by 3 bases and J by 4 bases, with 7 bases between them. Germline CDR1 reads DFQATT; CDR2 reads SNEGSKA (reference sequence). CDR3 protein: CSARGGYEQYF. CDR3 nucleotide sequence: TGCAGTGCTAGGGGGGGATACGAGCAGTACTTC.

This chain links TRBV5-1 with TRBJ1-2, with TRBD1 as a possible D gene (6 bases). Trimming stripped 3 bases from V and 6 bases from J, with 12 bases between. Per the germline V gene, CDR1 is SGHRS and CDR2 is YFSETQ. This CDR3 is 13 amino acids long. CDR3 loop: CASSSGTRDGYTF. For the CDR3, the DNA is TGCGCCAGCAGCTCCGGGACAAGGGATGGCTACACCTTC. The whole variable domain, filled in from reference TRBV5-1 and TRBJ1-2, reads KAGVTQTPRYLIKTRGQQVTLSCSPISGHRSVSWYQQTPGQGLQFLFEYFSETQRNKGNFPGRFSGRQFSNSRSEMNVSTLELGDSALYLCASSSGTRDGYTFGSGTRLTVV.

The CDR3 DNA reads TGTGCCAGCAGCTTGGGCGGGACGGACTATGGCTACACCTTC. Protein product: CASSLGGTDYGYTF. The rearrangement links TRBV5-4 to TRBJ1-2, with D perhaps TRBD1 (5 bases). The length of the CDR3 is 14 residues. The V end was cut by 0 bases, the J end by 3 bases, with 9 bases between. Germline-derived CDR1 and CDR2 are SGHNT and YYREEE (reference sequence).

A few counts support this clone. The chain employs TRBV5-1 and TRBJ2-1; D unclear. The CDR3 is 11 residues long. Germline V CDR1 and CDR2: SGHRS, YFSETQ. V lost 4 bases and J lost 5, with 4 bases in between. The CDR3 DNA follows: TGCGCCAGCAGCGGAGACAATGAGCAGTTCTTC. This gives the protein CASSGDNEQFF.

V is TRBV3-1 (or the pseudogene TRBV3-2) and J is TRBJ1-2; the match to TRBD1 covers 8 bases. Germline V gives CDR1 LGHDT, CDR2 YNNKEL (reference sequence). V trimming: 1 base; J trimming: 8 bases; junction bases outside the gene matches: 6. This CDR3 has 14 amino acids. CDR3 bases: TGTGCCAGCAGCCAAGTCTCCGGGACAGGAGGCTACACCTTC. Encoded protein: CASSQVSGTGGYTF.

The CDR3 reads CASNGETGNTGGYTF. CDR3 nucleotide sequence: TGTGCCAGCAACGGGGAAACAGGGAATACTGGGGGCTACACCTTC. V is TRBV28 and J is TRBJ1-2; D may be TRBD1 (6 bases). This CDR3 is 15 amino acids long. Germline CDR1 reads MDHEN; CDR2 reads SYDVKM. Trimming cost V 7 bases and J 8 bases, with 23 bases left between them.

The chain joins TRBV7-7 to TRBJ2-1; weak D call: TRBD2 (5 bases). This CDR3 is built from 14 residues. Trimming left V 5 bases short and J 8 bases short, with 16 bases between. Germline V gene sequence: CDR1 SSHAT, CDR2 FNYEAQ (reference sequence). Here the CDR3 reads CASSAGHPPDEQFF. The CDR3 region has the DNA TGTGCCAGCAGCGCGGGCCACCCTCCGGATGAGCAGTTCTTC.

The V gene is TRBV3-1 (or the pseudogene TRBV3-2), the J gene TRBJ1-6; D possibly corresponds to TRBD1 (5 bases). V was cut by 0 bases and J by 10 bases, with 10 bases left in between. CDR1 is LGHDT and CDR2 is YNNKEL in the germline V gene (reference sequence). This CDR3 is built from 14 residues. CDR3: CASSQDPGRSPLHF. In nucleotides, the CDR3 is TGTGCCAGCAGCCAAGATCCAGGGCGGTCACCCCTCCACTTT.

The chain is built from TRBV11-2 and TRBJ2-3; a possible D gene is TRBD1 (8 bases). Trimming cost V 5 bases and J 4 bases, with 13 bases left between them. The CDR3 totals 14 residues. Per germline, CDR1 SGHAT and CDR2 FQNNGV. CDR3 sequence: CASSRTGGADTQYF. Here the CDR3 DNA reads TGTGCCAGCAGCCGTACAGGGGGGGCAGATACGCAGTATTTT.

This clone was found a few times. The CDR3 region has the DNA TGTGCCAGCAGCTTACTACAGGGGCACGATGGCTACACCTTC. Protein product: CASSLLQGHDGYTF. This chain joins TRBV7-9 and TRBJ1-2, with 7 bases lining up with TRBD1. V dropped 2 bases and J dropped 6; count of bases not matched to a gene: 6. Germline V CDR1 and CDR2: SEHNR, FQNEAQ (reference sequence). The CDR3 contains 14 residues.